A selection of T cell receptor beta chains follows, all from one sample in a study of CD8+ T cells in alopecia areata. Using immunoSEQ multiplex PCR, the repertoire was profiled, and TCRdb retains in-frame clones only, with some absent. Of about 140,000 clones listed, approximately 60% are singletons. The sequenced sample consisted of CD4+ T cells sorted from blood. The receptors originated from a human donor in good health. Both conserved end residues are part of each CDR3. Fields, in order: CDR3 protein, CDR3 DNA, D gene, J gene, clone size, V gene. The D gene is left open where the match is weak. Some rows mark clone size as missing; the rest say once, few, many or name a class of expanded clone.

CASSPLDRGNQPQHF,TGTGCCAGCTCACCACTCGACAGGGGCAATCAGCCCCAGCATTTT,TRBD1,TRBJ1-5,-,TRBV18
CASSSGIGEQYF,TGTGCCAGTAGTAGCGGGATAGGCGAGCAGTACTTC,-,TRBJ2-7,-,TRBV19
CASIAGTTSYEQYF,TGTGCCAGCATAGCCGGGACTACCTCCTACGAGCAGTACTTC,TRBD2,TRBJ2-7,once,TRBV6-1
CASSEEGYTQYF,TGTGCCAGCAGTGAGGAGGGGTATACGCAGTATTTT,-,TRBJ2-3,-,TRBV2
CASSERGSSYNEQFF,TGTGCCAGCAGCGAGAGAGGGAGCTCCTACAATGAGCAGTTCTTC,-,TRBJ2-1,-,TRBV14
CASSSLQGSDTRYF,TGCGCCAGCAGCTCCCTTCAGGGCTCAGATACGCGGTATTTT,-,TRBJ2-3,-,TRBV5-1
CARRGASGYNEQFF,TGTGCCAGAAGGGGGGCTAGCGGTTACAATGAGCAGTTCTTC,-,TRBJ2-1,-,TRBV30
CASRPAGQFYEQYF,TGTGCCAGCAGGCCCGCAGGACAGTTCTACGAGCAGTACTTC,-,TRBJ2-7,few,TRBV6-5
CASSSGLAGGGPQETQYF,TGCGCCAGCAGCTCGGGACTAGCGGGAGGTGGCCCCCAGGAGACCCAGTACTTC,TRBD2,TRBJ2-5,-,TRBV5-1
CASSHTSGKGNEQFF,TGTGCCAGCAGCCACACTAGCGGGAAGGGGAATGAGCAGTTCTTC,TRBD2,TRBJ2-1,few,TRBV7-3
CSVRGDPSAEQYF,TGCAGCGTTAGGGGTGACCCTTCGGCCGAGCAGTACTTC,-,TRBJ2-7,-,TRBV29-1
CASSPGQDRPNYGYTF,TGTGCCAGCAGCCCTGGACAGGACAGACCTAACTATGGCTACACCTTC,TRBD1,TRBJ1-2,-,TRBV9
CSVGADGYQPQHF,TGCAGCGTTGGAGCCGACGGATATCAGCCCCAGCATTTT,-,TRBJ1-5,few,TRBV29-1
CASSQDFSSGANVLTF,TGCGCCAGCAGCCAAGACTTTAGCTCTGGGGCCAACGTCCTGACTTTC,-,TRBJ2-6,once,TRBV4-1
CATSRVLNTEAFF,TGTGCCACCAGCAGAGTCTTGAACACTGAAGCTTTCTTT,-,TRBJ1-1,-,TRBV15
CASSSSTSGRRETQYF,TGTGCCAGCAGCTCCTCGACTAGCGGGAGAAGGGAGACCCAGTACTTC,TRBD2,TRBJ2-5,-,TRBV7-3
CACLGLAFTGELFF,TGTGCCTGCTTGGGACTAGCGTTCACCGGGGAGCTGTTTTTT,TRBD2,TRBJ2-2,-,TRBV30
CASSQDRAGQPQHF,TGTGCCAGCAGTCAGGACAGGGCCGGACAGCCCCAGCATTTT,TRBD1,TRBJ1-5,-,TRBV5-6
CSVVDISRYNEQFF,TGCAGCGTAGTGGACATCTCCAGGTACAATGAGCAGTTCTTC,-,TRBJ2-1,-,TRBV29-1
CASSYWGQEAFF,TGTGCCAGCAGTTACTGGGGACAAGAAGCTTTCTTT,-,TRBJ1-1,-,TRBV6-5
CASSQPSGANTGELFF,TGCGCCAGCAGCCAACCTAGCGGGGCGAACACCGGGGAGCTGTTTTTT,TRBD2,TRBJ2-2,-,TRBV4-1